The entry that follows covers one T cell receptor beta chain sequence. Its antigen remains unknown. Positively selected for CCR7, the CD45RO-negative cells used as naive CD8 cells excluded terminally differentiated effector memory CD45RA+ cells. Donation came from healthy HIV-negative adults that had no recent acute infections or vaccinations. The CDR3 is made up of 15 amino acids. The V gene's germline CDR1 is SGHAT and CDR2 FQNNGV. Between the trimmed V and J ends, which lost 6 bases and 0 bases, there was a span of 11 bases. The entry originates in a study of shared clonotypes between healthy human individuals. For each subset, genomic DNA was distributed in equal portions over several immunoSEQ plates. Some clones are missing from TCRdb's copy, which holds only in-frame ones; the method was immunoSEQ multiplex PCR. The sample shows 550,000 to 650,000 clones, about 96% of them seen only once. Overall study findings and caveats: Generation probability values for non-shared clonotypes were lower than those for clonotypes shared by all four donors.

The clonotype originates from a woman in her twenties or thirties in good health. The chain has TRBV11-2 and TRBJ1-4; the D is unclear. The source material was naive CD8+ T cells sorted from blood. CDR3 loop: CASRREFATNEKLFF. The CDR3 nucleotides read TGTGCCAGCAGACGGGAATTTGCAACTAATGAAAAACTGTTTTTT.